The T cell receptor beta chain described here comes from a study of T cells after yellow fever vaccination. Findings of the study overall: CD4 and CD8 compartments shared a small share of clonotypes, likely from convergent recombination.

UMIs were added to TCR cDNA along with a universal primer site when it was made by 5'RACE template switching. TCRdb reprocessed the 5' RACE reads via MiXCR and lists one record per CDR3 protein. This table has roughly 150,000 distinct CDR3 sequences, about 7.7% appearing once. This clonotype was counted ten times or more. Its antigen is not identified. The germline V gene has CDR1 DFQATT and CDR2 SNEGSKA (reference sequence). The V end lost 2 bases, the J end lost 2 bases, and 10 bases lay between the germline ends. This CDR3 is built from 13 residues. The TCR comes from a man aged 25 to 40 who received the YFV17D yellow fever vaccine. V usage is TRBV20-1 and J usage is TRBJ2-7; no firm D call. The sequencing here drew on CD4+ T cells sorted from PBMCs, taken 5 days after the yellow fever booster vaccination. CDR3 DNA: TGCAGTGCTAGACCCCCGGCGACCTACGAGCAGTACTTC. This codes for CSARPPATYEQYF.